This is a list of T cell receptor beta chains from one sample in a study of cytotoxic CD8 clonotypes in ibrutinib-treated CLL. The method was immunoSEQ multiplex PCR; TCRdb's version includes in-frame clones alone and lacks a portion of them. Of 190,000 or so clones listed, 55% to 85% were seen once; the top ten hold 13%. The sequencing used PBMCs, collected after 24 months of ibrutinib treatment. The receptors come from a human donor with chronic lymphocytic leukemia. Both conserved end residues are part of each CDR3. A D gene is named only where the DNA matches it firmly. Size values are once, few and many counts, or a class for expanded clones, and some rows have none.

TRBV2	TRBJ2-7	.	.	TGTGCCAGCAATTCGGACAGAGGAACCTACGAGCAGTACTTC	CASNSDRGTYEQYF
TRBV5-1	TRBJ2-5	.	TRBD2	TGCGCCAGCAGCTTTGGTCTAGCGGAAGAGACCCAGTACTTC	CASSFGLAEETQYF
TRBV27	TRBJ1-4	.	TRBD1	TGTGCCAGCAGTTCAATACAGCCCAGACAGGGTGGAAAACTGTTTTTT	CASSSIQPRQGGKLFF
TRBV29-1	TRBJ1-2	.	TRBD1	TGCAGCGCAGCACAGGGGGAGTATGGCTACACCTTC	CSAAQGEYGYTF
TRBV2	TRBJ1-1	.	.	TGTGCCAGCATTAGTCAGACTGAAGCTTTCTTT	CASISQTEAFF
TRBV4-3	TRBJ2-7	.	.	TGCGCCAGCAGCCAAGTCAATCGTGCGGGCTCGCTCGAGCAGTACTTC	CASSQVNRAGSLEQYF
TRBV19	TRBJ2-5	.	TRBD2	TGTGCCAGTAGTTTTATCGACGCGACTAGCGGGACGGAGACCCAGTACTTC	CASSFIDATSGTETQYF
TRBV20-1	TRBJ2-4	.	.	TGCAGTGCTAGGATGGGGAACATTCAGTACTTC	CSARMGNIQYF
TRBV15	TRBJ1-1	once	.	TGTGCCACCTCCTCAAATTTGGGCACTGAAGCTTTCTTT	CATSSNLGTEAFF
TRBV19	TRBJ1-1	few	.	TGTGCCAGTAGTCGACGGAGCTCGAACACTGAAGCTTTCTTT	CASSRRSSNTEAFF
TRBV7-2	TRBJ2-5	few	.	TGTGCCAGCAGAATTCCCCCACAAGAGACCCAGTACTTC	CASRIPPQETQYF
TRBV27	TRBJ2-7	few	TRBD1	TGTGCCAGCAGATCCTTGGGACAGGGCGTCCACGAGCAGTACTTC	CASRSLGQGVHEQYF
TRBV5-1	TRBJ2-2	.	.	TGCGCCAGCAGCTTGGATGGTTCCGGGGAGCTGTTTTTT	CASSLDGSGELFF
TRBV4-1	TRBJ2-7	.	.	TGCGCCAGCAGCCAAGCGCCTAGGCGCTACGAGCAGTACTTC	CASSQAPRRYEQYF
TRBV5-6	TRBJ2-2	.	.	TGTGCCAGCAGCTTGTTGTACGCGTCCGGGGAGCTGTTTTTT	CASSLLYASGELFF
TRBV7-2	TRBJ2-3	.	.	TGTGCCAGCAGCTTATTTGTAGATACGCAGTATTTT	CASSLFVDTQYF
TRBV5-4	TRBJ2-3	.	.	TGTGCCAGCAGCTTGGGAGGGGTAGATACGCAGTATTTT	CASSLGGVDTQYF
TRBV14	TRBJ1-2	.	.	TGTGCCAGCAGCCAAGAAGGCCCGTTCTATGGCTACACCTTC	CASSQEGPFYGYTF
TRBV9	TRBJ2-1	.	.	TGTGCCAGCAGCGTCTACCCTAGATACAATGAGCAGTTCTTC	CASSVYPRYNEQFF
TRBV11-2	TRBJ2-7	once	.	TGTGCCAGCAGCTTAGTCGTACGAAAGCCCTACGAGCAGTACTTC	CASSLVVRKPYEQYF
TRBV28	TRBJ1-5	.	TRBD1	TGTGCCAGCAGTTTCTCAGGGGGCGCTCAGCCCCAGCATTTT	CASSFSGGAQPQHF
TRBV4-1	TRBJ2-7	few	TRBD2	TGCGCCAGCAGCCAAGGCGGGAGGACGTACGAGCAGTACTTC	CASSQGGRTYEQYF
TRBV30	TRBJ2-3	.	.	TGTGCCTGGAGTGTAACCCATTCAGATACGCAGTATTTT	CAWSVTHSDTQYF
TRBV7-8	TRBJ2-7	.	.	TGTGCCAGCAGCTTTGTCCCTAGCGCTCGCGAGCAGTACTTC	CASSFVPSAREQYF
TRBV7-2	TRBJ2-7	.	TRBD2	TGTGCCAGCGCGGGAGACTCCTACGAGCAGTACTTC	CASAGDSYEQYF
TRBV7-8	TRBJ1-5	.	.	TGTGCCAGCAGCTACACTAATCAGCCCCAGCATTTT	CASSYTNQPQHF
TRBV5-4	TRBJ2-3	.	TRBD1	TGTGCCAGCAGCTTGGCCCAGGGGGTGTTCGAAGATACGCAGTATTTT	CASSLAQGVFEDTQYF
TRBV11-2	TRBJ2-7	.	TRBD2	TGTGCCAGCAGCCCCCGAGATTGGGGAGGGGATGGAGAGCAGTACTTC	CASSPRDWGGDGEQYF
TRBV6-5	TRBJ2-7	.	TRBD1	TGTGCCAGCAGTATAGGGACAGCTAACTACGAGCAGTACTTC	CASSIGTANYEQYF
TRBV7-8	TRBJ1-1	.	.	TGTGCCAGCAGATTAAATTGGAACACTGAAGCTTTCTTT	CASRLNWNTEAFF
TRBV19	TRBJ1-2	.	.	TGTGCCAGTAGTATAGATGGGGACGGCAGGCACACCTTC	CASSIDGDGRHTF
TRBV5-1	TRBJ2-1	.	.	TGCGCCAGCAGCTACTTTTACCCTAAAGACAATGAGCAGTTCTTC	CASSYFYPKDNEQFF
TRBV5-6	TRBJ2-1	.	TRBD2	TGTGCCAGCAGCTTGAGTCCCCTAGCGGGAGTGTACAATGAGCAGTTCTTC	CASSLSPLAGVYNEQFF
TRBV2	TRBJ2-7	few	TRBD2	TGTGCCAGCAGTGTGGGACTAGCTTACCACGAGCAGTACTTC	CASSVGLAYHEQYF
TRBV4-1	TRBJ1-1	.	.	TGCGCCACGGGGGGGGGTGTGAACACTGAAGCTTTCTTT	CATGGGVNTEAFF
TRBV7-2	TRBJ2-7	.	.	TGTGCCAGCAGCTCACGCCTTAGCGCCATTCGCACCTACGAGCAGTACTTC	CASSSRLSAIRTYEQYF
TRBV5-8	TRBJ1-1	.	.	TGTGCCAGCAGCTTGGAGGTAACTGAAGCTTTCTTT	CASSLEVTEAFF
TRBV11-3	TRBJ2-2	.	.	TGTGCCAGCAGCTTAGCCCTCTACGGGGAGCTGTTTTTT	CASSLALYGELFF
TRBV5-6	TRBJ2-3	.	.	TGTGCCAGCAGCCCCTCTAGCACAGATACGCAGTATTTT	CASSPSSTDTQYF
TRBV9	TRBJ1-2	.	.	TGTGCCAGCAGCGGACCCAGGAGAGGCTACACCTTC	CASSGPRRGYTF
TRBV5-4	TRBJ1-3	.	TRBD1	TGTGCCAGCAGCGCACAGGGGGCGAGGGGAAACACCATATATTTT	CASSAQGARGNTIYF
TRBV7-9	TRBJ2-7	.	TRBD1	TGTGCCAGCACCACCCCGGGTAGGGGGCCTGACGAGCAGTACTTC	CASTTPGRGPDEQYF
TRBV23-1	TRBJ1-5	.	.	TGCGCCAGCAGTCACCGGCCCCCGGATGGGGCAAAAAATCAGCCCCAGCATTTT	CASSHRPPDGAKNQPQHF
TRBV5-1	TRBJ2-7	.	.	TGCGCCAGCAGCCAGATCAGGGGTAGCTCCTACGAGCAGTACTTC	CASSQIRGSSYEQYF
TRBV19	TRBJ2-7	.	TRBD2	TGTGCCAGTACCTTAGCGGGAGGACCGTACGAGCAGTACTTC	CASTLAGGPYEQYF
TRBV25-1	TRBJ1-2	.	.	TGTGCCAGCAACGATGAGGGCAGGGGCATATATGGCTACACCTTC	CASNDEGRGIYGYTF
TRBV9	TRBJ2-7	.	.	TGTGCCAGCAGCCCACCCGGGGGGCCTGACTCCTACGAGCAGTACTTC	CASSPPGGPDSYEQYF
TRBV6-4	TRBJ1-2	few	TRBD1	TGTGCCAGCAGTGACTCAGGGACAGGCTACTATGGCTACACCTTC	CASSDSGTGYYGYTF
TRBV7-2	TRBJ2-5	.	TRBD2	TGTGCCAGCAGCTTAGTAGGGTCTAGCGGCCACCAAGAGACCCAGTACTTC	CASSLVGSSGHQETQYF
TRBV7-9	TRBJ1-4	.	TRBD1	TGTGCCAGCAGCCGGCAGGGGGTGGGCTGGGAAAAACTGTTTTTT	CASSRQGVGWEKLFF
TRBV20-1	TRBJ2-7	.	TRBD2	TGCAGTGCTCCACGGACTAGCGAGCAGTACTTC	CSAPRTSEQYF
TRBV4-2	TRBJ1-4	.	.	TGTGCCAGCAGCTATCACAGGGCAACTAATGAAAAACTGTTTTTT	CASSYHRATNEKLFF
TRBV6-6	TRBJ1-4	.	.	TGTGCCACCTTCGACCGTGGATTGGGTGAAAAACTGTTTTTT	CATFDRGLGEKLFF